The text below deals with one T cell receptor beta chain. This clonotype was recorded at least ten times. Its antigen remains undetermined. Nothing much larger sits one base from this clone, and base qualities are not available. V loses 1 base, J loses 6 bases, and the germline ends lie 0 bases apart. The CDR3 measures 10 amino acids from cysteine to phenylalanine. The entry retains the CDR3 DNA only, 30 bases that are in frame from base 1. The data belong to a study of early T cells in non-severe SARS-CoV-2 infection (dated by TCRdb to about 2021). For the wider study: TCR sequencing used bulk RNA from unsorted whole blood, so alpha and beta chains could not be paired.

Paper-wide results and their limitations: VDJdb matching was skewed toward anti-spike CD8 responses and likely underestimated virus-specific expansions by missing private and CD4 specificities.

The study was a case-control design nested within a healthcare worker cohort in London, UK, with weekly nasopharyngeal swab PCR tests and blood sampling. Healthcare workers were recruited between 23 and 31 March 2020, during the week of the UK lockdown, and were followed weekly for up to about 16 weeks. Libraries were prepared through 5' RACE. Sequencing instrument: NextSeq 500. Unique molecular identifiers were attached to individual cDNA molecules in the TCR library protocol so that sequencing error and PCR bias could be corrected. Both TCR alpha and beta chains were sequenced, and tight co-correlation was observed between alpha and beta sequence abundances in each sample. The published analysis was carried out like this. Decombinator V4 was used to annotate the V gene, J gene and CDR3 of the TCR sequences. Expanded TCRs were defined as changing significantly between any two time points under a Poisson model with p below 0.0001. Abundances of TCRs were expressed as counts per million after normalisation to the total number of TCRs sequenced in each sample. MAIT TCRs were defined by TRAV1-2 paired with TRAJ12, TRAJ20 or TRAJ33, and iNKT TCRs by TRAV10 paired with TRAJ18. VDJdb, accessed 1 November 2021, was searched for CMV, EBV and SARS-CoV-2 annotated TCRs, excluding TCRs annotated for multiple antigens. TCRdb took the public reads, trimmed them with fastp at Q25, ran MiXCR for clone calling and kept in-frame beta chains. Each record represents a unique CDR3 protein, reported with the most common genes and DNA among its rows. The V and J calls and clone size are TCRdb's, not the authors'. The sample records approximately 76,000 distinct CDR3 sequences, 9% to 13% of which are singletons. The top ten hold approximately 2.4% of the sample.

The clonotype was recovered from an adult who was a healthcare worker with PCR-confirmed SARS-CoV-2 infection or an uninfected control (not recorded which). Sequencing used whole blood. In this chain, TRBV12-3 or TRBV12-4 is recombined with TRBJ1-2; no D gene is confidently identified. In nucleotide form, the sequence is TGTGCCAGCAGTTTAGATGGCTACACCTTC. Its product reads: CASSLDGYTF.